Below, 10 T cell receptor beta chains from the same sample are listed, as sequenced in a study of shared clonotypes between healthy human individuals. Data came from immunoSEQ multiplex PCR; TCRdb stores just in-frame clones and leaves some out. The repertoire holds approximately 460,000 clones, approximately 77% seen once, with around 12% in the top ten. The sequencing input was PBMCs. These receptors came from a woman between 40 and 55 years old in good health. Some clones in this sample may be carry-over from other donors' samples.

The V gene is TRBV9, the J gene TRBJ2-7; 9 positions agree with TRBD1. The trim removed 4 bases at V and 1 base at J, leaving 9 bases unmatched. This CDR3 spans 16 amino acids. Germline V gene data show CDR1 as SGDLS and CDR2 as YYNGEE. In nucleotides, the CDR3 is TGTGCCAGCAGCCCAAACGGACAGGGGAGATCCTACGAGCAGTACTTC. Translation: CASSPNGQGRSYEQYF.

This clone came up once. The gene calls are TRBV7-2 and TRBJ1-1; D might be TRBD1 (5 bases). CDR1 is SGHTA, CDR2 FQGNSA, per germline. The CDR3 consists of 11 residues. V lost 6 bases, J lost 7 bases, and 9 bases lay in between. The CDR3 reads CASSLGVEAFF. The CDR3 coding sequence is TGTGCCAGCAGTTTGGGGGTTGAAGCTTTCTTT.

This clone was detected once. The CDR3, as DNA: TGTGCCAGCAGCGTAGGGACTAGTAGGGGCTACGAGCAGTACTTC. This sequence encodes CASSVGTSRGYEQYF. This chain joins TRBV9 and TRBJ2-7; 7 nucleotides align to TRBD2. Germline V lookup: CDR1 SGDLS, CDR2 YYNGEE. V was pared by 0 bases and J by 3 bases, with 6 bases of the junction left unmatched. CDR3 length: 15 amino acids.

Ten or more counts support this clone. Additional DNA sequences in this sample encode the identical CDR3. The rearrangement joins TRBV15 to TRBJ2-7, with D possibly being TRBD1 (6 bases). V was shortened by 0 bases and J by 4 bases, with 16 bases between the two germline ends. The CDR3 extends over 16 amino acids. Germline V lookup: CDR1 LNHNV, CDR2 YYDKDF (reference sequence). The CDR3: CATSRDLGQGSYEQYF. CDR3 nucleotides: TGTGCCACCAGCAGAGATTTGGGACAAGGATCATACGAGCAGTACTTC. Variable domain in full (rest from reference TRBV15 and TRBJ2-7): DAMVIQNPRYQVTQFGKPVTLSCSQTLNHNVMYWYQQKSSQAPKLLFHYYDKDFNNEADTPDNFQSRRPNTSFCFLDIRSPGLGDTAMYLCATSRDLGQGSYEQYFGPGTRLTVT.

V usage is TRBV4-1 and J usage is TRBJ1-4; D unclear. Trimming took off 4 bases at V and 0 bases at J, with 9 bases between the two ends. This CDR3 is built from 15 residues. Germline CDR1 and CDR2: MGHRA and YSYEKL. CDR3 amino acids: CASSLLAATNEKLFF. The CDR3 nucleotides read TGCGCCAGCAGCCTTCTCGCTGCAACTAATGAAAAACTGTTTTTT.

As for this clone: This sequence is one base from a far larger clone and is likely a read error. This chain joins TRBV4-3 and TRBJ2-7, with D possibly TRBD1 on 5 matching bases. In germline, CDR1 is LGHNA, CDR2 YSLEER. V was cut by 0 bases and J by 4 bases, with 13 bases left in between. This CDR3 comprises 15 residues. The CDR3 DNA reads TGCGCCAGCAGCCAAGAGGCAGGGAATCTATACGAGCAGTACTTC. As protein: CASSQEAGNLYEQYF.

The chain has TRBV4-1 and TRBJ1-5, with D unclear. Germline V CDR1 and CDR2: MGHRA, YSYEKL. Trimming stripped 0 bases from V and 5 bases from J, with 14 bases between. The CDR3 runs to 16 residues. For the CDR3, the DNA is TGCGCCAGCAGCCAAGAGGTAGCAGAGACCCATCAGCCCCAGCATTTT. Translated: CASSQEVAETHQPQHF.

This chain uses TRBV6-6 with TRBJ1-2; TRBD1 matches at 9 bases. Losses at the gene ends were 2 bases for V and 2 bases for J; bases not matched to a gene: 3. The CDR3 length is 15 residues. Germline CDR1 MNHNY, CDR2 SVGAGI (reference sequence). The CDR3 protein is CASSYPGTGNYGYTF. The CDR3 bases are TGTGCCAGCAGTTACCCTGGGACAGGGAACTATGGCTACACCTTC.

Regarding this clone: This CDR3 is also generated by other DNA sequences in the sample. The rearrangement uses TRBV20-1 and TRBJ1-1; D call uncertain. Germline CDR1 DFQATT, CDR2 SNEGSKA (reference sequence). CDR3 length: 11 residues. Between the trimmed V and J ends, which lost 5 bases and 1 base, there was a span of 5 bases. As DNA, the CDR3 is TGCAGTGCTTTCAGGAACACTGAAGCTTTCTTT. Amino acids: CSAFRNTEAFF.

Points on this clone: One base away lies a much larger clone, so this may be a sequencing read error. The same CDR3 can be traced to other DNA sequences in this sample. V is TRBV6-1 and J is TRBJ1-4; D unresolved. Germline CDR1 and CDR2: MNHNS and SASEGT. There are 15 residues in the CDR3. The CDR3 protein is CASSEGRQENEKLFF. The CDR3, as DNA: TGTGCCAGCAGTGAAGGGAGGCAGGAGAATGAAAAACTGTTCTTT.